These T cell receptor beta chains were read from a single sample in a study of CD4 T cells in relation to SARS-CoV-2 and coronaviruses. These receptors have no identified antigens. Sequencing was performed with immunoSEQ multiplex PCR; in TCRdb, only in-frame clones are kept and a portion is missing. The table has approximately 27,000 clones, about 81% seen once. The sequenced sample was CD4+ T cells from PBMCs, cultured in vitro. The receptors stem from a human donor in good health. Each CDR3 is given with its conserved first and last residue. Each record gives: V gene, D gene, J gene, clone size, CDR3 DNA, CDR3 protein. The D gene is left open where the match is weak. The size entry is marked missing in some rows and otherwise reads once, few, many or a size class.

>TRBV6-5|NA|TRBJ2-7|NA
TGTGCCAGCATTCTACCCGGGGACTCCTCCTACGAGCAGTACTTC
CASILPGDSSYEQYF
>TRBV5-4|TRBD1|TRBJ2-7|NA
TGTGCCAGCAGCTGGGGGACAGCCTCCTACGAGCAGTACTTC
CASSWGTASYEQYF
>TRBV7-9|NA|TRBJ2-1|NA
TGTGCCAGCAGCTTAGGAACGGGATACAATGAGCAGTTCTTC
CASSLGTGYNEQFF
>TRBV29-1|TRBD1|TRBJ2-7|NA
TGCAGCGGTGGGGACAGGGTTCACGAGCAGTACTTC
CSGGDRVHEQYF
>TRBV10-1|NA|TRBJ2-2|NA
TGCGCCAGCAGTGAGGGGGCAGAAGATGATGGGACCGGGGAGCTGTTTTTT
CASSEGAEDDGTGELFF
>TRBV5-6|NA|TRBJ2-6|NA
TGTGCCAGCAGCTTGGACCGCTCTGGGGCCAACGTCCTGACTTTC
CASSLDRSGANVLTF
>TRBV19|NA|TRBJ1-2|NA
TGTGCCAGTAGTGAAAACGACAGGAACTATGGCTACACCTTC
CASSENDRNYGYTF
>TRBV6-5|NA|TRBJ1-2|NA
TGTGCCAGCAGTTTAGGGGGACGCGACTATGGCTACACCTTC
CASSLGGRDYGYTF
>TRBV19|NA|TRBJ2-7|NA
TGTGCCAGCCGTGGGGCTGTTGTGGACGAGCAGTACTTC
CASRGAVVDEQYF
>TRBV5-1|TRBD1|TRBJ1-2|NA
TGCGCCAGCAGCCGTGGGACAGGGGGTCTCAACTATGGCTACACCTTC
CASSRGTGGLNYGYTF
>TRBV24-1|NA|TRBJ2-2|few
TGTGCCACCAGTCGGAGCACCGGGGAGCTGTTTTTT
CATSRSTGELFF
>TRBV11-2|TRBD1|TRBJ2-5|NA
TGTGCCAGCAGCTTCCAGGGGGCGCGGGAGACCCAGTACTTC
CASSFQGARETQYF
>TRBV10-1|NA|TRBJ2-2|few
TGCGCCAGCAGGGAAAATTCGGCCGGGGAGCTGTTTTTT
CASRENSAGELFF
>TRBV7-9|TRBD2|TRBJ2-1|NA
TGTGCCAGCAGCCGCCGCGGAGGACTAGCGACCTACAATGAGCAGTTCTTC
CASSRRGGLATYNEQFF
>TRBV5-6|NA|TRBJ2-2|NA
TGTGCCAGCAGCTTGGACCTAGCGAGAAACACCGGGGAGCTGTTTTTT
CASSLDLARNTGELFF
>TRBV6-5|TRBD1|TRBJ1-1|NA
TGTGCCAGCCGGGACAGGGGAAGAGGGAACACTGAAGCTTTCTTT
CASRDRGRGNTEAFF
>TRBV27|NA|TRBJ1-2|NA
TGTGCCAGCAGTCCCGTCGGGGGAGCCAACTATGGCTACACCTTC
CASSPVGGANYGYTF
>TRBV6-5|TRBD1|TRBJ2-4|NA
TGTGCCAGCAGGGACAGGGGTGCCAAAAACATTCAGTACTTC
CASRDRGAKNIQYF
>TRBV4-3|TRBD1|TRBJ2-7|NA
TGCGCCAGCAGTTTTAGGACAGGGTCCTACGAGCAGTACTTC
CASSFRTGSYEQYF
>TRBV7-3|NA|TRBJ2-1|NA
TGTGCCAGCAGCTTAATCCATGCCGCCTACAATGAGCAGTTCTTC
CASSLIHAAYNEQFF
>TRBV11-2|NA|TRBJ2-3|NA
TGTGCCAGCAGCCCCCGGGATACGCAGTATTTT
CASSPRDTQYF
>TRBV4-1|NA|TRBJ1-1|NA
TGCGCCAGCAGCCAATTCTCTGAAGCTTTCTTT
CASSQFSEAFF
>TRBV15|NA|TRBJ1-1|NA
TGTGCCACCAGCAGAGTTAGGGTGAACACTGAAGCTTTCTTT
CATSRVRVNTEAFF
>TRBV6-2/TRBV6-3|TRBD2|TRBJ2-3|NA
TGTGCCAGCAGCCCTACCTATGCGGGGGGCACAGATACGCAGTATTTT
CASSPTYAGGTDTQYF
>TRBV19|TRBD1|TRBJ2-6|NA
TGTGCCAGTAGTGGGCTCCGAGACAGGGTGGCCTCTGGGGCCAACGTCCTGACTTTC
CASSGLRDRVASGANVLTF
>TRBV29-1|NA|TRBJ2-7|NA
TGCAGCGTTGGGCGGCAGCCCTACGAGCAGTACTTC
CSVGRQPYEQYF
>TRBV7-3|NA|TRBJ1-1|NA
TGTGCCAGCAGCTTATCAGGGGCCCCAGGGACTGAAGCTTTCTTT
CASSLSGAPGTEAFF